The sequence of this T cell receptor (beta chain) was determined in a study of vaccination and CD4 T cells after COVID-19. Study as a whole: Convalescent patients gave post-COVID blood a median about 110 days post-diagnosis, range 35 to 161. Post-vaccination specimens were collected at a median of roughly 78 days following dose two (range 14 to 241). Study-level findings and limits: Spike mono-reactivity was found in 304 of the 307 vaccine-specific clones identified in convalescent patients.

TCRdb processed the PCR reads anew with MiXCR; each CDR3 protein has one entry. Altogether 15,000 to 17,000 distinct CDR3 sequences are present, 66% being singletons, with the ten largest covering 0.95% to 1.2%. There are 14 residues in the CDR3. The V end was cut by 5 bases, the J end by 6 bases, with 13 bases between. CDR1 is SNHLY, CDR2 FYNNEI, per germline. Points on this clonotype: Antigen specificity is unknown.

The specimen comprised CD4+ T cells from blood, sampled after SARS-CoV-2 vaccination. The TCR was taken from a human donor who had recovered from COVID-19. The V and J genes are TRBV2 and TRBJ2-2, with D maybe TRBD2 (6 bases). CDR3 in amino acids: CASSKTSLAGELFF. Written as DNA, the CDR3 is TGTGCCAGCAGTAAGACTAGTCTTGCCGGGGAGCTGTTTTTT.